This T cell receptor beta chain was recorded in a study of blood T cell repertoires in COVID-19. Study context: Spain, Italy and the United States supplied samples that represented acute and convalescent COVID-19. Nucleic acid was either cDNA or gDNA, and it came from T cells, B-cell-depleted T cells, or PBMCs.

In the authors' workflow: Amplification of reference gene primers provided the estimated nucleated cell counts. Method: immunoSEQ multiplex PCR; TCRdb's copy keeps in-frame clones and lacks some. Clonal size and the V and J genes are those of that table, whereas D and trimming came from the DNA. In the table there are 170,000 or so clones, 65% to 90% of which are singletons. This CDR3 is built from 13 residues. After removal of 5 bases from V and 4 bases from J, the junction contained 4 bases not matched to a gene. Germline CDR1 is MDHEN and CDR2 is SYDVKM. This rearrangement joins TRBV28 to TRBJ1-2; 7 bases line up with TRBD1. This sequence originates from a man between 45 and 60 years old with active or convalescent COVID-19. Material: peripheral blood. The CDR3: CASSGGQPYGYTF. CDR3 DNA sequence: TGTGCCAGCAGTGGGGGACAGCCCTATGGCTACACCTTC.